One sample yielded the 3 T cell receptor beta chains listed below, sequenced in a study. TCRdb fed the 5' RACE reads into MiXCR, producing one record per CDR3 protein. The data hold approximately 44,000 distinct CDR3 sequences, with roughly 27% observed a single time. Sequenced input: memory CD4+ T cells sorted from a lymph node. Subset meaning: memory CD4+ T cells, CD4+CD45RO+CD25-. The origin of the receptors is a female donor with breast cancer.

The chain carries TRBV9 and TRBJ2-1; possibly TRBD1 for D (6 bases). The V end lost 0 bases, the J end lost 8 bases, and 18 bases lay between the germline ends. The CDR3 has 16 residues. Germline V CDR1 and CDR2: SGDLS, YYNGEE. The chain's CDR3 is CASSVEGGQSMDEQFF. In DNA form, the CDR3 reads TGTGCCAGCAGCGTAGAGGGCGGACAGTCTATGGATGAGCAGTTCTTC. Using reference TRBV9 and TRBJ2-1 for the parts outside the CDR3, the full variable domain is DSGVTQTPKHLITATGQRVTLRCSPRSGDLSVYWYQQSLDQGLQFLIQYYNGEERAKGNILERFSAQQFPDLHSELNLSSLELGDSALYFCASSVEGGQSMDEQFFGPGTRLTVL.

The chain couples TRBV7-2 to TRBJ1-2; 9 nucleotides align to TRBD1. The CDR3 consists of 13 residues. Germline assignment: CDR1 SGHTA and CDR2 FQGNSA. Losses at the gene ends were 7 bases for V and 6 bases for J; bases not matched to a gene: 6. DNA for the CDR3: TGTGCCAGCAATATCCGGGACAGGGATGGCTACACCTTC. Translated, it gives CASNIRDRDGYTF.

V gene TRBV12-3 or TRBV12-4 combines with J gene TRBJ1-5; D remains ambiguous. The length of the CDR3 is 14 residues. Trimming removed 5 bases at V and 0 bases at J, with 8 bases between. As DNA, the CDR3 is TGTGCCAGCAGTCGCCAAAGTAGCAATCAGCCCCAGCATTTT. The encoded protein is CASSRQSSNQPQHF.